This passage covers 26 T cell receptor beta chains from one sample sequenced in a study of blood T cell repertoires in COVID-19. The assay was immunoSEQ multiplex PCR, and TCRdb's table has in-frame clones only and misses some. The sample holds roughly 140,000 clones; around nine tenths are singletons and the top ten take approximately 5.4%. The material sequenced was peripheral blood. Receptors originate from a human donor in a cohort sampled during active COVID-19.

The chain links TRBV5-1 to TRBJ2-6; tentative D call: TRBD2 (6 bases). The CDR3 contains 16 residues. Germline V CDR1 and CDR2: SGHRS, YFSETQ. The V gene lost 0 bases and the J gene lost 2 bases, with 9 bases spanning the gap. This CDR3 is CASSLEGLTGANVLTF. In DNA form, the CDR3 reads TGCGCCAGCAGCTTGGAGGGACTCACTGGGGCCAACGTCCTGACTTTC.

This clone showed up just once. J is TRBJ2-7 and V is TRBV7-8; D not resolved. Trimming shortened V by 2 bases and J by 0 bases, and 5 bases separated the two germline ends. The CDR3 is 13 residues long. Germline V CDR1 and CDR2: SGHVS, FQNEAQ. CDR3 nucleotides: TGTGCCAGCAGCTTACAGATCTCCTACGAGCAGTACTTC. Amino acids: CASSLQISYEQYF.

The chain links TRBV6-2 or TRBV6-3 to TRBJ2-3, with 8 bases fitting TRBD1. CDR1 is MNHEY and CDR2 is SVGEGT in the germline V gene. The CDR3 has 15 residues. V lost 5 bases and J lost 6; bases outside the gene matches: 10. The DNA for the CDR3 is TGTGCCAGCAGTACAGGACAGGGCCCTTGGGATACGCAGTATTTT. Its translation is CASSTGQGPWDTQYF.

This clone was counted a single time. The chain joins TRBV14 to TRBJ1-2; D may be TRBD1 (6 bases). The germline gives CDR1 SGHDN, CDR2 FVKESK. Trimming removed 1 base at V and 6 bases at J, with 21 bases between. The CDR3 totals 17 residues. CDR3 in amino acids: CASSQARRRQEGDGYTF. The DNA of the CDR3 is TGTGCCAGCAGCCAAGCCCGACGAAGACAGGAAGGAGATGGCTACACCTTC.

The chain employs TRBV4-2 and TRBJ2-7; 8 nucleotides match TRBD1. The junction had 4 bases not matched to a gene; V was cut back by 3 bases and J by 3 bases. CDR1 is LGHNA, CDR2 YNFKEQ, per germline. The CDR3 is made up of 14 amino acids. The CDR3 region is CASSQGDRSYEQYF. Written as DNA, the CDR3 is TGTGCCAGCAGCCAGGGGGACAGGAGCTACGAGCAGTACTTC.

The V call is TRBV5-1, the J call TRBJ2-7, with 12 bases that match TRBD2. V was pared by 4 bases and J by 4 bases, with 3 bases of the junction left unmatched. The CDR3 totals 14 residues. Germline lookup yields CDR1 SGHRS and CDR2 YFSETQ. CDR3 DNA: TGCGCCAGCAGCAGGACTAGCGGGACTTACGAGCAGTACTTC. Translated: CASSRTSGTYEQYF.

The CDR3, as DNA: TGTGCCAGCAGCTTAGATTGGCGGGCAGGGGGCAGCCGAGAGACCCAGTACTTC. This gives the protein CASSLDWRAGGSRETQYF. The chain combines TRBV7-9 with TRBJ2-5; 8 nucleotides agree with TRBD1. Trimming cost V 1 base and J 4 bases; bases outside gene matches: 14. The CDR3 is 18 residues long. Germline CDR1 SEHNR, CDR2 FQNEAQ (reference sequence).

This chain joins TRBV9 and TRBJ2-3; TRBD2 aligns across 9 bases. CDR1 and CDR2 (germline): SGDLS, YYNGEE. V shed 3 bases, J shed 0 bases, and the junction held 2 bases outside the gene matches. This CDR3 is 15 amino acids long. The CDR3 region is CASSASGVSTDTQYF. In nucleotides, the CDR3 is TGTGCCAGCAGCGCTAGCGGGGTTAGCACAGATACGCAGTATTTT.

The V gene is TRBV10-2, the J gene TRBJ1-1; no clear D gene. Germline CDR1 and CDR2: WSHSY and SAAADI. The CDR3 is 11 amino acids. V was cut by 7 bases and J by 0 bases, with 3 bases left in between. The CDR3 sequence: CASTMNTEAFF. In DNA, the CDR3 is TGCGCCAGCACCATGAACACTGAAGCTTTCTTT.

V is TRBV6-5 and J is TRBJ2-7, with a tentative D call TRBD2 (5 bases). Per germline, CDR1 MNHEY and CDR2 SVGAGI. V lost 5 bases and J 0 bases, leaving 14 bases between the germline ends. CDR3 length: 15 amino acids. The CDR3 DNA follows: TGTGCCAGCAGTAACCTAGCCGCCCACTCCTACGAGCAGTACTTC. Protein product: CASSNLAAHSYEQYF.

This sequence joins TRBV6-5 and TRBJ1-1; 7 nucleotides match TRBD1. From germline, CDR1 is MNHEY and CDR2 SVGAGI. Losses at the gene ends were 8 bases for V and 2 bases for J; bases not matched to a gene: 5. The CDR3 runs to 13 residues. The CDR3: CASGRDSNTEAFF. The CDR3 nucleotides are TGTGCCAGCGGTCGGGACAGCAACACTGAAGCTTTCTTT.

This clone was observed a single time. The V gene is TRBV7-9, the J gene TRBJ2-2, with D possibly matching TRBD2 (5 bases). The V end was cut by 5 bases, the J end by 0 bases, with 7 bases between. The germline V gene has CDR1 SEHNR and CDR2 FQNEAQ (reference sequence). The CDR3 totals 14 residues. CDR3: CASSRTSNTGELFF. As DNA, the CDR3 is TGTGCCAGCAGCAGGACTTCGAACACCGGGGAGCTGTTTTTT.

This clone was counted between two and nine times. The rearrangement joins TRBV19 to TRBJ2-1, with D perhaps matching TRBD1 (5 bases). V gave up 2 bases and J gave up 9 bases, with 8 bases separating them. Germline assignment: CDR1 LNHDA and CDR2 SQIVND (reference sequence). The CDR3 loop spans 12 amino acids. The DNA for the CDR3 is TGTGCCAGTAGTATAATCCAGGGTGAGCAGTTCTTC. This translates into CASSIIQGEQFF.

This chain joins TRBV19 and TRBJ2-2; 8 bases agree with TRBD2. The length of the CDR3 is 15 residues. Trimming removed 3 bases from V and 5 bases from J; junction bases left unmatched: 5. CDR1 and CDR2 from the germline V gene are LNHDA and SQIVND (reference sequence). CDR3 loop: CASSIYGRGTGELFF. The CDR3, as DNA: TGTGCCAGTAGTATCTACGGGAGGGGGACCGGGGAGCTGTTTTTT.

V usage is TRBV9 and J usage is TRBJ2-1; no firm D call. The CDR3 covers 14 residues. V was trimmed by 0 bases and J by 7 bases, leaving 11 bases between them. Germline V lookup: CDR1 SGDLS, CDR2 YYNGEE. The CDR3 DNA is TGTGCCAGCAGCGTAGATCCCGACGGGAATGAGCAGTTCTTC. The encoded protein is CASSVDPDGNEQFF.

This sequence joins TRBV2 and TRBJ2-3, with 11 bases matching TRBD2. Germline V gene data show CDR1 as SNHLY and CDR2 as FYNNEI. V was pared by 10 bases and J by 3 bases, with 9 bases of the junction left unmatched. The CDR3 is made up of 15 amino acids. The CDR3 loop reads CATTTSGGITDTQYF. CDR3 bases: TGTGCCACTACAACTAGCGGGGGCATAACAGATACGCAGTATTTT.

The rearrangement joins TRBV6-2 or TRBV6-3 to TRBJ2-1, with D possibly being TRBD2 (6 bases). The V end lost 2 bases, the J end lost 2 bases, and 10 bases lay between the germline ends. Germline CDR1 reads MNHEY; CDR2 reads SVGEGT. The CDR3 length is 15 residues. The CDR3 nucleotides read TGTGCCAGCAGTTACCTGGGGGAGGCCTACAATGAGCAGTTCTTC. Its protein product is CASSYLGEAYNEQFF.

V and J are TRBV21-1 and TRBJ2-1; TRBD1, the table's D call, lacks a check against the DNA. TRBV21-1 is reported as a pseudogene. This CDR3 comprises 19 residues. The CDR3 DNA reads as TGTGCCAGCAGCAAAATAGCAGGACAGTCGCCAAGCTCCTACAATGAGCAGTTCTTC. As protein: CASSKIAGQSPSSYNEQFF.

The chain couples TRBV5-5 to TRBJ2-2, with D tentatively TRBD2 (5 bases). The CDR3 totals 15 residues. Per the germline V gene, CDR1 is SGHKS and CDR2 is YYEKEE (reference sequence). V lost 6 bases, J lost 1 base, and 13 bases lay in between. CDR3 protein: CASTLVGRNTGELFF. The CDR3, as DNA: TGTGCCAGCACCCTGGTGGGGAGGAACACCGGGGAGCTGTTTTTT.

The chain carries TRBV5-8 and TRBJ1-1; possible D gene TRBD1, 5 bases. Germline loops: CDR1 SGHTS, CDR2 YDEGEE. CDR3 size: 15 residues. V was cut by 1 base and J by 7 bases, with 17 bases left in between. The CDR3 protein is CASSLYYVLGDEAFF. DNA of the CDR3: TGTGCCAGCAGCTTGTACTACGTATTAGGGGATGAAGCTTTCTTT.

The rearrangement uses TRBV12-3 or TRBV12-4 and TRBJ2-1, with D perhaps TRBD2 (7 bases). This CDR3 region has 13 residues. The V gene lost 5 bases and the J gene lost 10 bases, with 15 bases spanning the gap. The CDR3 region is CASSPEGGWEQFF. DNA for the CDR3: TGTGCCAGCAGTCCCGAGGGGGGGTGGGAGCAGTTCTTC.

V and J are TRBV5-1 and TRBJ2-1; TRBD2 aligns across 11 bases. The V and J ends lost 3 bases and 9 bases, in that order; junction bases with no gene match: 11. The CDR3 contains 16 residues. The V gene's germline CDR1 is SGHRS and CDR2 YFSETQ. The CDR3 loop is CASSYLTSGNSGEQFF. In DNA, the CDR3 is TGCGCCAGCAGCTACCTGACTAGCGGGAACTCGGGTGAGCAGTTCTTC.

Concerning this clone: This specimen includes other DNA sequences encoding the same CDR3. V and J are TRBV5-1 and TRBJ1-3, with a tentative D call TRBD1 (6 bases). Germline CDR1 is SGHRS and CDR2 is YFSETQ. With 0 bases removed from V and 4 bases from J, the gap between germline ends came to 8 bases. The CDR3 has 14 residues. CDR3: CASSLGTAGNTIYF. The CDR3 DNA reads TGCGCCAGCAGCTTGGGGACAGCCGGAAACACCATATATTTT.

V and J are TRBV7-8 and TRBJ2-7; 8 bases are shared with TRBD1. This CDR3 has 19 residues. Per the germline V gene, CDR1 is SGHVS and CDR2 is FQNEAQ. J was trimmed by 0 bases and V by 4 bases; bases with no gene match: 17. The CDR3 protein is CASSSIPTIGTGHSYEQYF. The CDR3 bases are TGTGCCAGCAGCTCAATCCCCACCATAGGGACAGGACACTCCTACGAGCAGTACTTC.

V usage is TRBV27 and J usage is TRBJ2-2, with 10 bases that match TRBD1. The ends lost 6 bases at V and 7 bases at J; junction bases unmatched: 5. There are 14 residues in the CDR3. The germline CDR1 and CDR2 sequences are MNHEY and SMNVEV (reference sequence). CDR3 DNA: TGTGCCAGCAGACGACAGGGGGCGGGCGGGGAGCTGTTTTTT. Amino acid sequence: CASRRQGAGGELFF.

J is TRBJ2-1 and V is TRBV27, with 9 bases that match TRBD2. CDR1 is MNHEY and CDR2 is SMNVEV in the germline V gene (reference sequence). Trimming removed 5 bases from V and 10 bases from J; junction bases left unmatched: 0. The CDR3 loop spans 11 amino acids. CDR3 sequence: CASSAGGEQFF. The CDR3 DNA reads TGTGCCAGCAGTGCGGGGGGGGAGCAGTTCTTC.